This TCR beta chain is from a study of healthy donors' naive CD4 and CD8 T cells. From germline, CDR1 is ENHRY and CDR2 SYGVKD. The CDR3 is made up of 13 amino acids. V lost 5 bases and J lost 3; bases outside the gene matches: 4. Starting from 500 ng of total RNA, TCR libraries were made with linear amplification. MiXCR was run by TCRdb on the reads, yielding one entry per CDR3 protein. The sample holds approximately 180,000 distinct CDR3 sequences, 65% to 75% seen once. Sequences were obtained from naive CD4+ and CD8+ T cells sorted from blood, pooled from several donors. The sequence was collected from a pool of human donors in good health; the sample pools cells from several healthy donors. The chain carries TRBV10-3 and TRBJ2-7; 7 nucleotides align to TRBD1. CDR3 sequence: CAISTGQIYEQYF. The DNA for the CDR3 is TGTGCCATCAGTACGGGACAGATCTACGAGCAGTACTTC.